Presented here are 18 T cell receptor beta chains from one specimen sequenced in a study of cytomegalovirus exposure and HLA in healthy donors. Use of 60 Vbeta and 13 Jbeta primers characterized the PCR. Using immunoSEQ multiplex PCR, the repertoire was profiled, and TCRdb retains in-frame clones only, with some absent. The repertoire holds more than 100,000 clones, with just under 90% as singletons. The sequencing sample was made of PBMCs. These receptors were taken from a woman under 40 in good health and CMV-seronegative.

This clone showed up just once. The J gene is TRBJ1-1, the V gene TRBV6-1; no firm D call. V shed 0 bases and J shed 5 bases, with 13 bases lying between them. Germline V CDR1 and CDR2: MNHNS, SASEGT. CDR3 length equals 15 residues. The CDR3 nucleotides read TGTGCCAGCAGTGAAGCCCACTTATCGAGAACTGAAGCTTTCTTT. Translated, it gives CASSEAHLSRTEAFF.

The chain is built from TRBV4-3 and TRBJ1-1; D perhaps matches TRBD1 (6 bases). The germline V gene has CDR1 LGHNA and CDR2 YSLEER. The CDR3 has 13 residues. V was clipped by 5 bases and J by 7 bases, with 14 bases between them. CDR3 bases: TGCGCCAGCAGCAACGTGGGGGCGGGTGAAGCTTTCTTT. Protein sequence: CASSNVGAGEAFF.

The chain uses TRBV19 and TRBJ1-1; D is possibly TRBD1 (6 bases). Germline assignment: CDR1 LNHDA and CDR2 SQIVND (reference sequence). The CDR3 is made up of 14 amino acids. Trimming shortened V by 5 bases and J by 11 bases, and 21 bases separated the two germline ends. CDR3 DNA: TGTGCCAGTAGTCCGGCCGGGCAGGGGCGTTCGGCTTTCTTT. Protein: CASSPAGQGRSAFF.

The rearrangement joins TRBV2 to TRBJ2-1, with 8 bases that match TRBD2. V dropped 1 base and J dropped 4; count of bases not matched to a gene: 3. The CDR3 totals 15 residues. The germline gives CDR1 SNHLY, CDR2 FYNNEI. The CDR3 DNA reads TGTGCCAGCAGTGAAGGGACTAGCACGTACAATGAGCAGTTCTTC. This codes for CASSEGTSTYNEQFF.

The gene calls are TRBV6-4 and TRBJ2-1; 7 bases fit TRBD2. Germline V lookup: CDR1 MRHNA, CDR2 SNTAGT. V lost 7 bases, J lost 5 bases, and 11 bases stayed unmatched. CDR3 length equals 15 residues. The CDR3 DNA reads as TGTGCCAGCAAAGCGATGGGGAGGGAAAACAATGAGCAGTTCTTC. Its protein product is CASKAMGRENNEQFF.

The sample holds one count of this clone. The chain is built from TRBV5-1 and TRBJ2-3; TRBD1 might be the D (7 bases). The V and J ends lost 3 bases and 1 base respectively, with 12 bases between them. Germline CDR1 reads SGHRS; CDR2 reads YFSETQ. The CDR3 sequence is 15 residues long. The CDR3 DNA reads TGCGCCAGCAGCTCAGGGGGGTATGGCACAGATACGCAGTATTTT. It is translated as CASSSGGYGTDTQYF. The entire variable domain, with the rest obtained from reference TRBV5-1 and TRBJ2-3, is as follows: KAGVTQTPRYLIKTRGQQVTLSCSPISGHRSVSWYQQTPGQGLQFLFEYFSETQRNKGNFPGRFSGRQFSNSRSEMNVSTLELGDSALYLCASSSGGYGTDTQYFGPGTRLTVL.

V gene TRBV28 combines with J gene TRBJ2-3, with D unclear. The germline CDR1 and CDR2 sequences are MDHEN and SYDVKM. The CDR3 is 14 residues long. V lost 1 base, J lost 4 bases, and 9 bases lay in between. The CDR3 nucleotides read TGTGCCAGCAGTTTATCTCGCCGGGCAGATACGCAGTATTTT. Its protein is CASSLSRRADTQYF.

The chain couples TRBV7-6 to TRBJ1-4; a possible D gene is TRBD1 (6 bases). Germline V lookup: CDR1 SGHVS, CDR2 FNYEAQ. The CDR3 has 14 amino acids. Trimming took 5 bases from V and 1 from J, leaving 8 bases between them. CDR3 loop: CASSRTETNEKLFF. The DNA of the CDR3 is TGTGCCAGCAGCAGGACAGAAACTAATGAAAAACTGTTTTTT.

This clone has only a few counts. The chain uses TRBV6-6 and TRBJ2-7, with TRBD1 matching 9 bases. Trimming cost V 6 bases and J 0 bases; bases outside gene matches: 9. The CDR3 has 16 residues. Germline V gene sequence: CDR1 MNHNY, CDR2 SVGAGI (reference sequence). The CDR3 DNA reads as TGTGCCAGCAGCGGACCGGAGGGACAGGGCTCCTACGAGCAGTACTTC. Translation: CASSGPEGQGSYEQYF.

V and J are TRBV5-4 and TRBJ1-1; TRBD1 is a possible D gene (6 bases). Germline CDR1 reads SGHNT; CDR2 reads YYREEE (reference sequence). The CDR3 consists of 14 residues. V dropped 2 bases and J dropped 1 base, with 9 bases sitting between them. The CDR3 DNA reads as TGTGCCAGCAGCTTTGGGGGGGCGAACACTGAAGCTTTCTTT. It is translated as CASSFGGANTEAFF.

This chain uses TRBV14 with TRBJ2-5, with 9 bases that match TRBD1. Germline values: CDR1 SGHDN, CDR2 FVKESK. The CDR3 has 15 residues. Germline trimming cut 3 bases from V and 5 bases from J; bases unmatched to any gene: 7. The CDR3: CASSQKQGAAETQYF. CDR3 coding DNA: TGTGCCAGCAGCCAGAAACAGGGGGCTGCGGAGACCCAGTACTTC.

V gene TRBV11-2 combines with J gene TRBJ2-7; 7 bases are shared with TRBD2. The CDR3 extends over 14 amino acids. Germline trimming cut 5 bases from V and 1 base from J; bases unmatched to any gene: 5. Per the germline V gene, CDR1 is SGHAT and CDR2 is FQNNGV. The CDR3 DNA reads TGTGCCAGCAGCGCTAGCGGTTTGTCCTACGAGCAGTACTTC. It specifies CASSASGLSYEQYF.

V gene TRBV14 combines with J gene TRBJ2-3, with TRBD2 matching 9 bases. Germline CDR1 and CDR2: SGHDN and FVKESK. The V gene end was trimmed by 4 bases and the J gene end by 0 bases; junction bases not matched to a gene: 5. CDR3 length equals 16 residues. CDR3 region: CASSRRAGGSTDTQYF. For the CDR3, the DNA is TGTGCCAGCAGCCGGAGAGCGGGGGGAAGCACAGATACGCAGTATTTT.

The chain employs TRBV5-4 and TRBJ2-6; TRBD1 matches 7 bases. V lost 1 base to trimming and J lost 4 bases; unmatched junction nucleotides: 8. Germline V CDR1 and CDR2: SGHNT, YYREEE (reference sequence). This CDR3 spans 17 amino acids. DNA of the CDR3: TGTGCCAGCAGCTTGCGCCAGGGGGACCCCGGGGCCAACGTCCTGACTTTC. This sequence encodes CASSLRQGDPGANVLTF.

J is TRBJ1-5 and V is TRBV28; D possibly corresponds to TRBD1 (6 bases). Germline assignment: CDR1 MDHEN and CDR2 SYDVKM. The V end was cut by 3 bases, the J end by 4 bases, with 16 bases between. The CDR3 runs to 16 residues. The chain's CDR3 is CASSFPRTDNNQPQHF. In DNA, the CDR3 is TGTGCCAGCAGTTTCCCTCGGACAGATAATAATCAGCCCCAGCATTTT.

V is TRBV7-2 and J is TRBJ1-1, with 7 bases that match TRBD1. Germline assignment: CDR1 SGHTA and CDR2 FQGNSA. With 5 bases clipped from V and 4 bases from J, the junction kept 10 bases outside the gene matches. This CDR3 spans 15 amino acids. In nucleotides, the CDR3 is TGTGCCAGCAGCACCGGACAGGCGAGGGGCACTGAAGCTTTCTTT. This codes for CASSTGQARGTEAFF.

CDR3 loop: CASSSPDAGAPGNTIYF. The CDR3 DNA follows: TGTGCCAGCAGTTCTCCCGATGCGGGGGCCCCTGGAAACACCATATATTTT. This chain uses TRBV28 with TRBJ1-3, with a possible D match to TRBD1 (6 bases). CDR1 and CDR2 from the germline V gene are MDHEN and SYDVKM. The V end was cut by 4 bases, the J end by 2 bases, with 18 bases between. The CDR3 sequence is 17 residues long. Full variable domain (rest looked up from reference TRBV28 and TRBJ1-3): DVKVTQSSRYLVKRTGEKVFLECVQDMDHENMFWYRQDPGLGLRLIYFSYDVKMKEKGDIPEGYSVSREKKERFSLILESASTNQTSMYLCASSSPDAGAPGNTIYFGEGSWLTVV.

The chain joins TRBV6-5 to TRBJ2-5, with a tentative D call TRBD2 (6 bases). This CDR3 is built from 16 residues. CDR1 is MNHEY and CDR2 is SVGAGI in the germline V gene. Trimming stripped 2 bases from V and 4 bases from J, with 17 bases between. CDR3 coding DNA: TGTGCCAGCAGTTACCGACGCGGGGAATTGAGAGAGACCCAGTACTTC. It codes for CASSYRRGELRETQYF.